The 7 T cell receptor beta chains below come from one sample, sequenced in a study of CD8 T cells in ankylosing spondylitis. TCRdb redid the calling of the 5' RACE reads with MiXCR, one entry per CDR3 protein. This repertoire shows approximately 290,000 distinct CDR3 sequences, about 20% found once; its top ten account for roughly 3.6%. Sequencing was done on a sample of blood, either unsorted or a sorted T cell fraction (not recorded which). These receptors all stem from a female donor with ankylosing spondylitis or in good health (not recorded which).

The J gene is TRBJ2-5, the V gene TRBV7-9; D remains ambiguous. CDR1 is SEHNR and CDR2 is FQNEAQ in the germline V gene (reference sequence). The CDR3 has 14 residues. Trimming left V 2 bases short and J 0 bases short, with 7 bases between. CDR3: CASSLWPDQETQYF. DNA for the CDR3: TGTGCCAGCAGCTTATGGCCAGACCAAGAGACCCAGTACTTC.

In its sample, this clonotype was seen a few times. V gene TRBV4-3 combines with J gene TRBJ1-5; D may be TRBD1 (6 bases). The CDR3 has 14 amino acids. V was trimmed by 1 base and J by 16 bases, leaving 20 bases between them. The germline V gene encodes CDR1 LGHNA and CDR2 YSLEER. The DNA of the CDR3 is TGCGCCAGCAGCCAAGTTAAGGGGGTCCCTATATCTCATTTT. This sequence encodes CASSQVKGVPISHF.

The rearrangement links TRBV19 to TRBJ1-5, with 9 bases fitting TRBD1. Germline CDR1 reads LNHDA; CDR2 reads SQIVND (reference sequence). CDR3 size: 14 residues. Trimming removed 7 bases from V and 7 bases from J; junction bases left unmatched: 8. For the CDR3, the DNA is TGTGCCAGTACCTTGACAGGGGGAGGACAGCCCCAGCATTTT. It yields the protein CASTLTGGGQPQHF.

The CDR3 bases are TGTGCCAGCAGCCAAGCCCGAGGGGGGGGGCAGTCGATGTCCTACGAGCAGTACTTC. Its protein product is CASSQARGGGQSMSYEQYF. The rearrangement links TRBV4-2 to TRBJ2-7; possible D gene TRBD2, 7 bases. Trimming removed 1 base at V and 1 base at J, with 23 bases between. The CDR3 loop spans 19 amino acids. The germline gives CDR1 LGHNA, CDR2 YNFKEQ.

This chain links TRBV7-9 with TRBJ2-5; 9 bases line up with TRBD2. The CDR3 has 16 amino acids. Germline CDR1 is SEHNR and CDR2 is FQNEAQ (reference sequence). Unmatched junction bases numbered 7, after V lost 0 bases and J lost 5 bases. In DNA, the CDR3 is TGTGCCAGCAGCTTAGCGGGTAGCGGGAGATGGGAGACCCAGTACTTC. Translation gives CASSLAGSGRWETQYF. Combining the CDR3 with reference TRBV7-9 and TRBJ2-5 gives the whole variable domain DTGVSQNPRHKITKRGQNVTFRCDPISEHNRLYWYRQTLGQGPEFLTYFQNEAQLEKSRLLSDRFSAERPKGSFSTLEIQRTEQGDSAMYLCASSLAGSGRWETQYFGPGTRLLVL.

The chain combines TRBV6-5 with TRBJ2-3; D is tentatively TRBD1 or TRBD2 (6 bases each). V lost 0 bases and J lost 2, with 15 bases in between. This CDR3 region has 17 residues. The germline V gene encodes CDR1 MNHEY and CDR2 SVGAGI. The CDR3 is CASSYSRGAGPTDTQYF. The CDR3 bases are TGTGCCAGCAGTTACTCTAGGGGGGCCGGCCCCACAGATACGCAGTATTTT.

The count of this clonotype is one. The V call is TRBV6-1, the J call TRBJ1-5; D remains ambiguous. The V gene's germline CDR1 is MNHNS and CDR2 SASEGT. The V and J ends lost 8 bases and 2 bases respectively, with 7 bases between them. The CDR3 contains 12 residues. The CDR3 region is CASLQGNQPQHF. The CDR3 DNA sequence: TGTGCCAGCTTGCAGGGCAATCAGCCCCAGCATTTT.